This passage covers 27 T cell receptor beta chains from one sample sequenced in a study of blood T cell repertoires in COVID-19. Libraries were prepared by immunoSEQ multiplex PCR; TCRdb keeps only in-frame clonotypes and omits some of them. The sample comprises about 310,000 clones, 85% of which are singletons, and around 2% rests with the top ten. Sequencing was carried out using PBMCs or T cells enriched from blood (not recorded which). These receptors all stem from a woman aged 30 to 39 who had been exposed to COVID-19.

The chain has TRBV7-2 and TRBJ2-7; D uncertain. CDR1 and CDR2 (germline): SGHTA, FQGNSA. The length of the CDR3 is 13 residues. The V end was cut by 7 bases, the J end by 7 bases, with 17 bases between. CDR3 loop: CASTRRPAREQYF. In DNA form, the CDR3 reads TGTGCCAGCACCCGCCGGCCGGCTAGGGAGCAGTACTTC.

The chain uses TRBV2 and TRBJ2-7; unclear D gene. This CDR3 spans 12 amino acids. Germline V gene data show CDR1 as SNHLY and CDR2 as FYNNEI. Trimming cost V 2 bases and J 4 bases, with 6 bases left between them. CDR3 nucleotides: TGTGCCAGCAGTGAAACAGAGTACGAGCAGTACTTC. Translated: CASSETEYEQYF.

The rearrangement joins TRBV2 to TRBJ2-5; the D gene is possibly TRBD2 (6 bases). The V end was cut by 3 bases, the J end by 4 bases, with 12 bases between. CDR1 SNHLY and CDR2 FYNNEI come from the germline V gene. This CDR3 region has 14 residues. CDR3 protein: CASSDRLVSETQYF. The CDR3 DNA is TGTGCCAGCAGTGACCGACTAGTATCAGAGACCCAGTACTTC.

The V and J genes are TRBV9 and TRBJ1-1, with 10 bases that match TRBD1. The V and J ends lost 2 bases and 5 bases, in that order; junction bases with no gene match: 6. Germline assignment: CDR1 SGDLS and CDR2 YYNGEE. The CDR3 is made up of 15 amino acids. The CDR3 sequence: CASSVGGTGETEAFF. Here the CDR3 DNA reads TGTGCCAGCAGCGTGGGTGGGACAGGGGAGACTGAAGCTTTCTTT.

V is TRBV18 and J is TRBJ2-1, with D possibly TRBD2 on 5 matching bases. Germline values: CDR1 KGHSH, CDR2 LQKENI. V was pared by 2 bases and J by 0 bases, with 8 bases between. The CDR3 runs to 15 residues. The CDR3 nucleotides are TGTGCCAGCTCACCATGGGAGAGCTCCTACAATGAGCAGTTCTTC. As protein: CASSPWESSYNEQFF.

The CDR3 protein is CASRPGVGTDTQYF. The CDR3 nucleotides are TGTGCCAGCAGACCGGGGGTCGGGACAGATACGCAGTATTTT. This rearrangement joins TRBV7-2 to TRBJ2-3; D may be TRBD2 (6 bases). Trimming removed 6 bases at V and 3 bases at J, with 13 bases between. This CDR3 spans 14 amino acids. Germline V gene sequence: CDR1 SGHTA, CDR2 FQGNSA. Full variable domain (outside the CDR3, taken from reference TRBV7-2 and TRBJ2-3): GAGVSQSPSNKVTEKGKDVELRCDPISGHTALYWYRQSLGQGLEFLIYFQGNSAPDKSGLPSDRFSAERTGGSVSTLTIQRTQQEDSAVYLCASRPGVGTDTQYFGPGTRLTVL.

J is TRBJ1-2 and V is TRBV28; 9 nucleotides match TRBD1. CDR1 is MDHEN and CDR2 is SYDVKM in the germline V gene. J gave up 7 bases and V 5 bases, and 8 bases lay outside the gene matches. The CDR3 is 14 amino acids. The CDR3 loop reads CASSPQGAPGGYTF. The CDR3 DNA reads TGTGCCAGCAGTCCACAGGGGGCGCCTGGTGGCTACACCTTC.

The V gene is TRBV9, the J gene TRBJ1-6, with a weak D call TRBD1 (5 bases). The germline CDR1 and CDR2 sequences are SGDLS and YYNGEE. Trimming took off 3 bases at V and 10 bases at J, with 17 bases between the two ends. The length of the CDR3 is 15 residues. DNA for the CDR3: TGTGCCAGCAGCGGCGGGGACCCCTTCGGGTCACCCCTCCACTTT. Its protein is CASSGGDPFGSPLHF.

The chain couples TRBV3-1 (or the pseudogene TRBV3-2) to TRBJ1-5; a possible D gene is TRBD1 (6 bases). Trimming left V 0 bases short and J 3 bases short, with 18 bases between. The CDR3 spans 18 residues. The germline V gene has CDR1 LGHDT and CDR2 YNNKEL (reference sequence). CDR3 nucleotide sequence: TGTGCCAGCAGCCAAGATTGGCAGGGGCTAGGAAACAATCAGCCCCAGCATTTT. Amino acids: CASSQDWQGLGNNQPQHF.

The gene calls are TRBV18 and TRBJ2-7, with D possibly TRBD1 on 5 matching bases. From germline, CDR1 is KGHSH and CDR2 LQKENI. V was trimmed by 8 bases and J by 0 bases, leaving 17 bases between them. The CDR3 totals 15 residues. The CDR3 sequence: CASSTSRQTSYEQYF. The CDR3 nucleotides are TGTGCCAGCAGCACCTCCCGACAGACCTCCTACGAGCAGTACTTC.

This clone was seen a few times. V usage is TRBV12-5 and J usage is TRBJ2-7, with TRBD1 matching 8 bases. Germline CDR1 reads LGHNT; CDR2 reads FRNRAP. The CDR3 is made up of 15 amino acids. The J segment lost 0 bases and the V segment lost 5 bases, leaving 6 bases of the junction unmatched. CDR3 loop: CASGPTGAPSYEQYF. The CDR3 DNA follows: TGTGCTAGTGGTCCGACAGGGGCCCCCTCCTACGAGCAGTACTTC.

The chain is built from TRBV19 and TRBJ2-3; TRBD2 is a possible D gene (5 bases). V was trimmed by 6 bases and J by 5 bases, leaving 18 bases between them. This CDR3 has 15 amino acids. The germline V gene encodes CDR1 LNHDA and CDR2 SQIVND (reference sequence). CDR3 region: CASRLRDFPVDTQYF. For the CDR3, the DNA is TGTGCCAGTAGGCTACGGGATTTCCCCGTAGATACGCAGTATTTT.

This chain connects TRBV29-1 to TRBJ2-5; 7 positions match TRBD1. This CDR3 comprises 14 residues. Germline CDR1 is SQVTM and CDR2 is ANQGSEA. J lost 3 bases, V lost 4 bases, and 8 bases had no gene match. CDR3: CSVGRGQVKETQYF. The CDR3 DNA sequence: TGCAGCGTTGGGCGTGGACAGGTTAAAGAGACCCAGTACTTC.

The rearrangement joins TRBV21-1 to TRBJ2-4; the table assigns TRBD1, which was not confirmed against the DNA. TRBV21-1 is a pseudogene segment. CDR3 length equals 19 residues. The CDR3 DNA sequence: TGTGCCAGCAGCAAAGTCGAAGCTAACAGCATCCTAGCCAAAAACATTCAGTACTTC. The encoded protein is CASSKVEANSILAKNIQYF.

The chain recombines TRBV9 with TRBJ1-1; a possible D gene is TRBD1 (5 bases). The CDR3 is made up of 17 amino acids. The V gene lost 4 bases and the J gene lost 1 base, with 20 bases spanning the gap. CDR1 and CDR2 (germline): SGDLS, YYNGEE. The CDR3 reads CASSPRRQIGENTEAFF. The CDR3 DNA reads TGTGCCAGCAGCCCACGTCGCCAGATAGGGGAGAACACTGAAGCTTTCTTT.

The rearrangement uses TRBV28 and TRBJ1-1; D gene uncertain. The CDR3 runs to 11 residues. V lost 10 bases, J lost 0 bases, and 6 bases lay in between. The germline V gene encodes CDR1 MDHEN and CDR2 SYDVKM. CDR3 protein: CATTVNTEAFF. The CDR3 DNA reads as TGTGCCACCACAGTGAACACTGAAGCTTTCTTT.

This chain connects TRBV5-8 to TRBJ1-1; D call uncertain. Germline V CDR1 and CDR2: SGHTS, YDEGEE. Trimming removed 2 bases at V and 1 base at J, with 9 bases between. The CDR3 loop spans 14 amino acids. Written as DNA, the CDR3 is TGTGCCAGCAGCTTTAACAGCCAGAACACTGAAGCTTTCTTT. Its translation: CASSFNSQNTEAFF.

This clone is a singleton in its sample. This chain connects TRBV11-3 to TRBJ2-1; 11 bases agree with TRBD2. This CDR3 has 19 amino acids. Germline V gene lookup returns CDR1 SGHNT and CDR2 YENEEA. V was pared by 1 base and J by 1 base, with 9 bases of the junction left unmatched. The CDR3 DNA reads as TGTGCCAGCAGCTTAGGTCTTTTGGCTAGCGGGAGGTCCTACAATGAGCAGTTCTTC. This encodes CASSLGLLASGRSYNEQFF.

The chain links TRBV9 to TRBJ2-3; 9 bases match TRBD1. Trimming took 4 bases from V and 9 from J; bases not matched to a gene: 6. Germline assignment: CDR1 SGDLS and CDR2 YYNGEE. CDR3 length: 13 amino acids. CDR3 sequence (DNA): TGTGCCAGCAGCCCTCCGGGACAGGGCACGCAGTATTTT. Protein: CASSPPGQGTQYF. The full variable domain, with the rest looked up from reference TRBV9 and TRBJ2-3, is DSGVTQTPKHLITATGQRVTLRCSPRSGDLSVYWYQQSLDQGLQFLIQYYNGEERAKGNILERFSAQQFPDLHSELNLSSLELGDSALYFCASSPPGQGTQYFGPGTRLTVL.

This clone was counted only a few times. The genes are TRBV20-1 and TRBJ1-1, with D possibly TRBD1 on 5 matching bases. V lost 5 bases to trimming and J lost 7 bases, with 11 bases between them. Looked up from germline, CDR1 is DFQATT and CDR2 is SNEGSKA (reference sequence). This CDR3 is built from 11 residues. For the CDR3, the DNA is TGCAGTGCTGAAAGACAGATTGAAGCTTTCTTT. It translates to CSAERQIEAFF.

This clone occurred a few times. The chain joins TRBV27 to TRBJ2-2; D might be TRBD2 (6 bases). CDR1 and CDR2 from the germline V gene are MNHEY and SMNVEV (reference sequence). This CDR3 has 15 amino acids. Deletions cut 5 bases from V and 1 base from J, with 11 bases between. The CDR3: CASSQDGRNTGELFF. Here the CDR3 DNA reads TGTGCCAGCAGTCAGGACGGGAGGAACACCGGGGAGCTGTTTTTT.

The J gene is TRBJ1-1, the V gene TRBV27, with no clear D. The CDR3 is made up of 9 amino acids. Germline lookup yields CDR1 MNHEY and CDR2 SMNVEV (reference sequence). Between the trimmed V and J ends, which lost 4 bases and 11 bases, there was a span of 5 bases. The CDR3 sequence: CASSCEAFF. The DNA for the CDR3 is TGTGCCAGCAGTTGTGAGGCTTTCTTT.

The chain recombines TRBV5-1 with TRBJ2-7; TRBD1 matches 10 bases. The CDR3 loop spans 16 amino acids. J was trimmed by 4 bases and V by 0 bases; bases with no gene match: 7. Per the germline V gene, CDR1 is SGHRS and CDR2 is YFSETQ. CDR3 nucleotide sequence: TGCGCCAGCAGCTTGGCTTGGACAGGGGGTCGTTACGAGCAGTACTTC. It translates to CASSLAWTGGRYEQYF. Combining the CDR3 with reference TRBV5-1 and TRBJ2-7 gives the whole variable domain KAGVTQTPRYLIKTRGQQVTLSCSPISGHRSVSWYQQTPGQGLQFLFEYFSETQRNKGNFPGRFSGRQFSNSRSEMNVSTLELGDSALYLCASSLAWTGGRYEQYFGPGTRLTVT.

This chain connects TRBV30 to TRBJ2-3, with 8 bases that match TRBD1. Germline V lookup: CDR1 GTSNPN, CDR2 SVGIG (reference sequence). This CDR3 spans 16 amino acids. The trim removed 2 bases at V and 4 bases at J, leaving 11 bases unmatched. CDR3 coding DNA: TGTGCCTGGAGTTCCCTGAAGGGACAGGTTCCAGATACGCAGTATTTT. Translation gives CAWSSLKGQVPDTQYF.

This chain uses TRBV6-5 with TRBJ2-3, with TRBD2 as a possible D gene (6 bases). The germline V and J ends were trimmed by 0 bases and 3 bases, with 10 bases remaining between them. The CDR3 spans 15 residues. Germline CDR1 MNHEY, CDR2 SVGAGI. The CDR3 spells CASSYSGSGTDTQYF. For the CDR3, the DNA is TGTGCCAGCAGTTACTCGGGTAGCGGAACAGATACGCAGTATTTT.

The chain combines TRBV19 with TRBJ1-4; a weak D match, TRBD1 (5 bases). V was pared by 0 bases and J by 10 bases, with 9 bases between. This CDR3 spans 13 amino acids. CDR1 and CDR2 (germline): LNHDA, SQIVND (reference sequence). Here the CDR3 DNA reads TGTGCCAGTAGTATAGAAGGGGTGGGAAAACTGTTTTTT. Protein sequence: CASSIEGVGKLFF.

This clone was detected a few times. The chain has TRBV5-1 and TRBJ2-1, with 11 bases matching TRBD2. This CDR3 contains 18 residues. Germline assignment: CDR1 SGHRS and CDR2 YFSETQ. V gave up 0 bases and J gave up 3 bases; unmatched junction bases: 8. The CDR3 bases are TGCGCCAGCAGCTTGGCCCGGTTAGCGGGAGGGAACTACAATGAGCAGTTCTTC. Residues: CASSLARLAGGNYNEQFF.